This T cell receptor beta chain comes out of a study of early T cells in non-severe SARS-CoV-2 infection. For the study at large: Sequencing used unsorted whole-blood bulk RNA, so chains lack pairing.

The library protocol tagged individual cDNA molecules with unique molecular identifiers. One entry per CDR3 protein results from TCRdb running MiXCR on the 5' RACE reads. The repertoire holds 70,000 or so distinct CDR3 sequences, around 9.1% seen once, with 6.5% to 8.5% in the top ten. Study-wide points: Anti-spike CD8 responses were favored by VDJdb matching, which missed private and CD4 specificities.

CDR3 length equals 15 residues. Germline lookup yields CDR1 MNHEY and CDR2 SVGEGT. V dropped 6 bases and J dropped 3 bases, with 14 bases sitting between them. With regard to this clonotype: The target antigen is unknown.

The chain has TRBV6-2 or TRBV6-3 and TRBJ2-2; D remains unclear. The TCR was taken from an adult who was a healthcare worker with PCR-confirmed SARS-CoV-2 infection or an uninfected control (not recorded which). Material: whole blood, obtained at baseline. The CDR3 spells CASSPQLGDTGELFF. The CDR3 region has the DNA TGTGCCAGCAGCCCACAGCTTGGGGACACCGGGGAGCTGTTTTTT.